A single sample gave rise to the 24 T cell receptor beta chains below, sequenced in a study of blood T cell repertoires in COVID-19. TCRdb's copy holds only in-frame clones and misses some; the assay was immunoSEQ multiplex PCR. This table has about 480,000 clones, 88% appearing once. Material: PBMCs or T cells enriched from blood (not recorded which). Every receptor here comes from a woman between 40 and 55 years old who had recovered from COVID-19.

The V and J genes are TRBV4-1 and TRBJ2-2; the match to TRBD2 covers 13 bases. This CDR3 spans 22 amino acids. V was clipped by 1 base and J by 0 bases; unmatched bases: 14. The germline gives CDR1 MGHRA, CDR2 YSYEKL. The CDR3 nucleotides read TGCGCCAGCAGCCAAGTTCTCACCCTACTTGGACTAGCGGGAGCGAACACCGGGGAGCTGTTTTTT. This gives the protein CASSQVLTLLGLAGANTGELFF.

On this clone: A read error may produce the germline difference seen at one junction end. V usage is TRBV18 and J usage is TRBJ1-1, with 7 bases aligning to TRBD1. Germline CDR1 KGHSH, CDR2 LQKENI. The CDR3 spans 13 residues. The CDR3 sequence: CASSPVRQGPYAF. The CDR3 nucleotides are TGTGCCAGCTCACCTGTCCGACAGGGACCCTACGCCTTT. Supplemented by reference TRBV18 and TRBJ1-1, the full variable domain reads NAGVMQNPRHLVRRRGQEARLRCSPMKGHSHVYWYRQLPEEGLKFMVYLQKENIIDESGMPKERFSAEFPKEGPSILRIQQVVRGDSAAYFCASSPVRQGPYAFGQGTRLTVV.

The chain carries TRBV27 and TRBJ2-1; 9 bases are a match to TRBD2. The CDR3 contains 18 residues. Germline loops: CDR1 MNHEY, CDR2 SMNVEV (reference sequence). V shed 2 bases and J 2 bases; nucleotides not matched to a gene: 10. The CDR3 loop is CASSLVPGLAITYNEQFF. CDR3 in DNA: TGTGCCAGCAGTTTAGTCCCCGGACTAGCGATCACCTACAATGAGCAGTTCTTC.

V is TRBV5-5 and J is TRBJ2-7, with D unresolved. This CDR3 region has 15 residues. CDR1 is SGHKS and CDR2 is YYEKEE in the germline V gene (reference sequence). The V end was cut by 1 base, the J end by 4 bases, with 15 bases between. This CDR3 reads CASSLSFRNQYEQYF. The CDR3 DNA is TGTGCCAGCAGCTTGAGCTTCCGTAACCAATACGAGCAGTACTTC.

This clone has just one count. The rearrangement joins TRBV15 to TRBJ2-3; the match to TRBD2 covers 7 bases. Trimming cost V 1 base and J 2 bases; bases outside gene matches: 3. The CDR3 spans 15 residues. CDR1 LNHNV and CDR2 YYDKDF come from the germline V gene (reference sequence). The chain's CDR3 is CATSRGSGTTDTQYF. DNA for the CDR3: TGTGCCACCAGCAGAGGCAGCGGGACCACAGATACGCAGTATTTT.

The chain links TRBV19 to TRBJ1-1, with 9 bases that match TRBD1. Per germline, CDR1 LNHDA and CDR2 SQIVND (reference sequence). Losses at the gene ends were 5 bases for V and 1 base for J; bases not matched to a gene: 2. The CDR3 has 14 amino acids. CDR3 region: CASSRDRENTEAFF. The CDR3 region has the DNA TGTGCCAGTAGTCGGGACAGGGAGAACACTGAAGCTTTCTTT.

The CDR3 region is CASSHTPGQDYEQYF. CDR3 in DNA: TGTGCCAGCAGCCATACACCCGGACAGGACTACGAGCAGTACTTC. This chain connects TRBV3-1 (or the pseudogene TRBV3-2) to TRBJ2-7; TRBD1 matches 7 bases. The CDR3 has 15 amino acids. The V and J ends lost 3 bases and 3 bases, in that order; junction bases with no gene match: 8. The germline gives CDR1 LGHDT, CDR2 YNNKEL (reference sequence).

The V call is TRBV7-2, the J call TRBJ1-4, with D tentatively TRBD1 (6 bases). Germline V gene sequence: CDR1 SGHTA, CDR2 FQGNSA. V was pared by 4 bases and J by 2 bases, with 11 bases between. CDR3 length: 15 amino acids. The CDR3 sequence is CASSSQGLTNEKLFF. CDR3 in DNA: TGTGCCAGCAGCTCCCAGGGGCTGACTAATGAAAAACTGTTTTTT.

The rearrangement links TRBV5-6 to TRBJ1-2; 7 bases are shared with TRBD1. The V segment lost 4 bases and the J segment 5 bases; nucleotides outside the gene matches: 5. This CDR3 spans 13 amino acids. The germline gives CDR1 SGHDT, CDR2 YYEEEE. The CDR3 DNA reads as TGTGCCAGCAGCACCGGACAGGTATATGGCTACACCTTC. It is translated as CASSTGQVYGYTF.

The J gene is TRBJ2-2, the V gene TRBV7-9, with TRBD2 matching 7 bases. With V trimmed by 5 bases and J by 8 bases, 8 bases remained unmatched. The CDR3 consists of 14 residues. Germline V gene data show CDR1 as SEHNR and CDR2 as FQNEAQ (reference sequence). The CDR3 region has the DNA TGTGCCAGCAGCCCGCGCGGGGGAACTGGGGAGCTGTTTTTT. It specifies CASSPRGGTGELFF.

The chain has TRBV27 and TRBJ1-6; TRBD1 matches 8 bases. This CDR3 comprises 16 residues. With V trimmed by 5 bases and J by 6 bases, 9 bases remained unmatched. Germline-derived CDR1 and CDR2 are MNHEY and SMNVEV (reference sequence). This chain's CDR3 is CASSMQWTGPNSPLHF. The CDR3 DNA reads as TGTGCCAGCAGTATGCAGTGGACAGGGCCTAATTCACCCCTCCACTTT.

The chain has TRBV7-2 and TRBJ1-1; the D gene is possibly TRBD1 (5 bases). The CDR3 is 14 amino acids. Trimming took 6 bases from V and 0 from J, leaving 11 bases between them. Germline-derived CDR1 and CDR2 are SGHTA and FQGNSA. The CDR3 DNA is TGTGCCAGCAGGCAGGCGGGGCTGAACACTGAAGCTTTCTTT. Its translation is CASRQAGLNTEAFF.

This clone was found a few times. This chain joins TRBV16 and TRBJ2-5, with TRBD1 identical over 9 bases. Germline assignment: CDR1 KGHSY and CDR2 FQNENV. CDR3 length: 13 amino acids. J lost 3 bases, V lost 7 bases, and 3 bases had no gene match. The CDR3 region is CASTRDREETQYF. CDR3 in DNA: TGTGCCAGCACCCGGGACAGGGAAGAGACCCAGTACTTC.

The chain has TRBV6-2 or TRBV6-3 and TRBJ1-2; 8 nucleotides line up with TRBD1. The V gene end was trimmed by 6 bases and the J gene end by 7 bases; junction bases not matched to a gene: 7. Looked up from germline, CDR1 is MNHEY and CDR2 is SVGEGT. CDR3 length equals 13 residues. CDR3 bases: TGTGCCAGCAGCCGGACAGGGATCGGTGGCTACACCTTC. As protein: CASSRTGIGGYTF.

In its sample, this clone was seen once. CDR3 nucleotides: TGTGCCAGCAGTCCCTCGGGTACAGGGGTGAACACTGAAGCTTTCTTT. Translating gives CASSPSGTGVNTEAFF. The gene calls are TRBV27 and TRBJ1-1, with 7 bases fitting TRBD1. The germline CDR1 and CDR2 sequences are MNHEY and SMNVEV (reference sequence). This CDR3 has 16 residues. Trimming took 5 bases from V and 0 from J; bases not matched to a gene: 9.

CDR3 region: CASSRLTDRYEAFF. The CDR3 DNA follows: TGTGCCAGCAGCAGATTAACCGACAGATATGAAGCTTTCTTT. The chain recombines TRBV21-1 with TRBJ1-1; the table's D call, TRBD1, has no DNA check behind it. TRBV21-1 is noted as a pseudogene. The CDR3 loop spans 14 amino acids.

The V and J genes are TRBV3-1 (or the pseudogene TRBV3-2) and TRBJ1-1, with a weak D call TRBD1 (5 bases). The germline gives CDR1 LGHDT, CDR2 YNNKEL (reference sequence). The CDR3 loop spans 14 amino acids. Trimming shortened V by 0 bases and J by 4 bases, and 9 bases separated the two germline ends. CDR3 sequence reads: CASSQDDGATEAFF. In DNA, the CDR3 is TGTGCCAGCAGCCAAGATGATGGGGCCACTGAAGCTTTCTTT.

This sequence joins TRBV30 and TRBJ2-7; the match to TRBD2 covers 11 bases. The V gene end was trimmed by 3 bases and the J gene end by 8 bases; junction bases not matched to a gene: 15. Germline CDR1 is GTSNPN and CDR2 is SVGIG (reference sequence). This CDR3 spans 16 amino acids. The CDR3 protein is CAWRERRLAGRGQQYF. In nucleotides, the CDR3 is TGTGCCTGGAGGGAAAGGCGACTAGCGGGAAGGGGGCAGCAGTACTTC.

This clone has only a few counts. The V and J genes are TRBV7-2 and TRBJ2-3; 14 nucleotides match TRBD2. J gave up 7 bases and V 5 bases, and 14 bases lay outside the gene matches. Germline V gene data show CDR1 as SGHTA and CDR2 as FQGNSA. The CDR3 is made up of 18 amino acids. The CDR3 coding sequence is TGTGCCAGCAGCGCCCCACGAGGGACTAGCGGGAGTATGTATACGCAGTATTTT. Translating gives CASSAPRGTSGSMYTQYF.

The chain has TRBV18 and TRBJ1-2, with 12 positions matching TRBD1. Germline V gene sequence: CDR1 KGHSH, CDR2 LQKENI. V lost 6 bases to trimming and J lost 8 bases; unmatched junction nucleotides: 7. The CDR3 length is 14 residues. CDR3 region: CASSGTGGAVGYTF. DNA for the CDR3: TGTGCCAGCTCCGGGACAGGGGGCGCGGTAGGCTACACCTTC.

The chain uses TRBV9 and TRBJ1-1, with D possibly being TRBD1 (6 bases). The CDR3 has 14 amino acids. With 3 bases removed from V and 4 bases from J, the gap between germline ends came to 13 bases. CDR1 is SGDLS and CDR2 is YYNGEE in the germline V gene. The CDR3 reads CASSAQGGSTEAFF. The CDR3 nucleotides read TGTGCCAGCAGCGCACAGGGTGGAAGCACTGAAGCTTTCTTT.

The chain joins TRBV27 to TRBJ2-3; 13 bases fit TRBD2. V lost 2 bases to trimming and J lost 2 bases; unmatched junction nucleotides: 13. Germline CDR1 MNHEY, CDR2 SMNVEV (reference sequence). The CDR3 is 20 amino acids. DNA for the CDR3: TGTGCCAGCAGTTTAAGGGGATTACGACTAGCGGGAGGTGTCACAGATACGCAGTATTTT. This encodes CASSLRGLRLAGGVTDTQYF.

This chain uses TRBV30 with TRBJ2-2; D perhaps matches TRBD1 (6 bases). The length of the CDR3 is 14 residues. Trimming took off 1 base at V and 2 bases at J, with 8 bases between the two ends. The V gene's germline CDR1 is GTSNPN and CDR2 SVGIG (reference sequence). The CDR3 here is CAWSGTVNTGELFF. CDR3 in DNA: TGTGCCTGGAGTGGGACAGTCAACACCGGGGAGCTGTTTTTT.

The chain couples TRBV5-1 to TRBJ2-7; 12 nucleotides line up with TRBD2. The CDR3 runs to 15 residues. Per the germline V gene, CDR1 is SGHRS and CDR2 is YFSETQ. V lost 3 bases and J lost 7; bases outside the gene matches: 8. The CDR3 nucleotides are TGCGCCAGCAGCTCCCTAGCGGGAGGGCCTGATGAGCAGTACTTC. Translated: CASSSLAGGPDEQYF.